The T cell receptor (beta chain) described here comes from a study of T-cell reconstitution after alpha-beta-depleted transplantation in children. General study points: In patients about two months after transplant, alpha-beta T cells reportedly arose from several hundred expanded graft clones.

V shed 5 bases, J shed 3 bases, and the junction held 6 bases outside the gene matches. The CDR3 has 16 amino acids. CDR1 and CDR2 from the germline V gene are LNHDA and SQIVND (reference sequence). Comment on this clonotype: The antigen is unknown.

Unique molecular identifiers were used to barcode this TCRbeta library. MiXCR was run by TCRdb on the PCR reads, yielding one entry per CDR3 protein. The table lists about 150,000 distinct CDR3 sequences, around 10% of them singletons. The chain carries TRBV19 and TRBJ2-5; TRBD2 matches at 13 bases. This TCR derives from a boy younger than 10 with acute myeloid leukemia, due to receive a stem cell transplant. The sequencing here drew on PBMCs, taken before TCRalphabeta/CD19-depleted stem cell transplant. The CDR3 sequence: CASSAAGTSGEETQYF. DNA for the CDR3: TGTGCCAGTAGTGCAGCCGGGACTAGCGGGGAAGAGACCCAGTACTTC.